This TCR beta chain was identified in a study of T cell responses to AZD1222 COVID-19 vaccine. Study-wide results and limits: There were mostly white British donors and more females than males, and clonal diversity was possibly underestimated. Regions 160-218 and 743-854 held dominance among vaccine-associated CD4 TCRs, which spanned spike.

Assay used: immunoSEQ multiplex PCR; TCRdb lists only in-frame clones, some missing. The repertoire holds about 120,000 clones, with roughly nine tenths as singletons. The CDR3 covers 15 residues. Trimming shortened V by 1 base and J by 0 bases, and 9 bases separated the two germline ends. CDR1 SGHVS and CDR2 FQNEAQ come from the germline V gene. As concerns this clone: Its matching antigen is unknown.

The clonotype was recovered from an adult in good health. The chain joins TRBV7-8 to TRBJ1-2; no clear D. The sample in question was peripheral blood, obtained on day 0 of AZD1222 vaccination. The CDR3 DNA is TGTGCCAGCAGCTTAGAACCGCTGTCTAACTATGGCTACACCTTC. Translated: CASSLEPLSNYGYTF.